The present T cell receptor (beta chain) was sequenced within a study of cytomegalovirus exposure and HLA in healthy donors. Study-level points and caveats: The classifier, whose performance was assessed in both the original and validation cohorts, reportedly diagnosed cytomegalovirus status with high specificity and sensitivity. TCR beta sequences numbering roughly 16,000 were associated with HLA alleles at 0.05 false discovery rate in a later analysis.

The ends were cut back, 4 bases at V and 0 bases at J, with 7 bases in the middle. This CDR3 contains 13 residues. Germline CDR1 and CDR2: SNHLY and FYNNEI. The PCR was carried out with 60 Vbeta primers and 13 Jbeta primers. Sequencing used immunoSEQ multiplex PCR; TCRdb keeps in-frame clones, though not all of them. The table lists about 270,000 clones, approximately 90% of them singletons, with around 4.2% in the top ten. Note on this clone: Its antigen is currently unknown.

The V call is TRBV2, the J call TRBJ2-7; a weak D match, TRBD1 (6 bases). Sample: PBMCs. This sequence originates from a man aged 40-55 years in good health and CMV-seropositive. The CDR3 is CASSGQASYEQYF. CDR3 coding DNA: TGTGCCAGCAGTGGACAGGCCTCCTACGAGCAGTACTTC.